This entry concerns a single TCR beta chain. Germline V gene data show CDR1 as LNHDA and CDR2 as SQIVND (reference sequence). V was pared by 2 bases and J by 4 bases, with 4 bases of the junction left unmatched. This CDR3 is built from 15 residues. Sequencing was performed with immunoSEQ multiplex PCR; in TCRdb, only in-frame clones are kept and a portion is missing. The sample has about 70,000 clones; around 87% are singletons. The sample comes from a study of blood T cell repertoires in COVID-19. Study-level information: Material from acute and convalescent COVID-19 was sourced from the United States, Italy and Spain. The analysed material was cDNA or gDNA that came from T cells, B-cell-depleted T cells, or PBMCs.

The specimen was peripheral blood. J is TRBJ2-7 and V is TRBV19; 11 bases line up with TRBD2. The TCR originated in a human donor in a cohort sampled during active COVID-19. The CDR3 bases are TGTGCCAGTAGTATACTAGCGGGGGGCAGATACGAGCAGTACTTC. Amino acids: CASSILAGGRYEQYF.